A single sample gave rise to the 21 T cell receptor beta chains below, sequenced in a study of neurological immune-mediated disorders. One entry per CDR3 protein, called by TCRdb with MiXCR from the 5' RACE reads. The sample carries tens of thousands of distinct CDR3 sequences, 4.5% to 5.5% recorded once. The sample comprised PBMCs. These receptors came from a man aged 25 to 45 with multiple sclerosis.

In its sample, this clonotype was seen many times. DNA of the CDR3: TGCAGTGCTAGAGACCCCCTAGCGGGCAGGGACGAGCAGTACTTC. Residues: CSARDPLAGRDEQYF. This sequence joins TRBV20-1 and TRBJ2-7, with TRBD2 matching 8 bases. CDR3 length equals 15 residues. Looked up from germline, CDR1 is DFQATT and CDR2 is SNEGSKA (reference sequence). Germline trimming cut 0 bases from V and 5 bases from J; bases unmatched to any gene: 9.

The DNA for the CDR3 is TGTGCCAGCAGCTTGTTACCAGGGGGCGGCCCAGATACGCAGTATTTT. Translated: CASSLLPGGGPDTQYF. V usage is TRBV11-2 and J usage is TRBJ2-3; 8 nucleotides match TRBD1. V lost 3 bases and J lost 4; bases outside the gene matches: 9. The germline gives CDR1 SGHAT, CDR2 FQNNGV. There are 16 residues in the CDR3.

CDR3 region: CSALNPSGLRYNEQFF. In nucleotides, the CDR3 is TGCAGTGCTCTAAACCCCAGCGGGTTACGCTACAATGAGCAGTTCTTC. The V call is TRBV20-1, the J call TRBJ2-1, with D possibly matching TRBD2 (6 bases). CDR3 size: 16 residues. Trimming removed 5 bases at V and 3 bases at J, with 20 bases between. Germline CDR1 reads DFQATT; CDR2 reads SNEGSKA (reference sequence).

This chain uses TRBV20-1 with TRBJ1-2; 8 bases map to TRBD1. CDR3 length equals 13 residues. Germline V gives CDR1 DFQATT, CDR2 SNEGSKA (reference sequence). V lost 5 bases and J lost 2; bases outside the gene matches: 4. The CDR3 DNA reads TGCAGTGCTCCGGACAGGGTAAACTATGGCTACACCTTC. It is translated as CSAPDRVNYGYTF.

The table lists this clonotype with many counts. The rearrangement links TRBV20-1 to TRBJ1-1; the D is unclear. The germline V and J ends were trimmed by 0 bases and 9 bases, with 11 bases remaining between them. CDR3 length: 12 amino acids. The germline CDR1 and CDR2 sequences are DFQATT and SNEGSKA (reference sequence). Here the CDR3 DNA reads TGCAGTGCTAGAGAGAGAGCGGGGAAAGCTTTCTTT. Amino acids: CSARERAGKAFF.

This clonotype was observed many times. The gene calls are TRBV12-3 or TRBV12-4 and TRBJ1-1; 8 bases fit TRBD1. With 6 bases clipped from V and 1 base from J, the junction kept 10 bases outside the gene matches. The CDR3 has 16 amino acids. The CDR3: CASSPRPGTGNTEAFF. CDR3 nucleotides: TGTGCCAGCAGCCCAAGACCCGGGACAGGGAACACTGAAGCTTTCTTT.

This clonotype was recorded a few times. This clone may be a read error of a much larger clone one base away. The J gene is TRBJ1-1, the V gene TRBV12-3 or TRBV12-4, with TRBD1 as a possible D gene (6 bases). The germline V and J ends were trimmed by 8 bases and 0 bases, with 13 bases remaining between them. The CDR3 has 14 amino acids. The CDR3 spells CASGRDILNTEAFF. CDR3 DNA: TGTGCCAGCGGCCGGGACATACTGAACACTGAAGCTTTCTTT.

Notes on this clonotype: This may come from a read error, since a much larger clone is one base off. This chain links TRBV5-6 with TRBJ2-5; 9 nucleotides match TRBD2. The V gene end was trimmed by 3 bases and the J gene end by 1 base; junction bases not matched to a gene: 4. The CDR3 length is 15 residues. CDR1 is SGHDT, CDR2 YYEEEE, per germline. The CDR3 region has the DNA TGTGCCAGCAGCTCTAGCGGGGTAATCCAAGAGACCCAGTACTTC. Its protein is CASSSSGVIQETQYF. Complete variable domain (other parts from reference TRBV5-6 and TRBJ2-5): DAGVTQSPTHLIKTRGQQVTLRCSPKSGHDTVSWYQQALGQGPQFIFQYYEEEERQRGNFPDRFSGHQFPNYSSELNVNALLLGDSALYLCASSSSGVIQETQYFGPGTRLLVL.

CDR3 nucleotide sequence: TGCGCCAGCAGCCAAGATAGGGGACAGCCCCAGCATTTT. This gives the protein CASSQDRGQPQHF. The rearrangement links TRBV4-1 to TRBJ1-5; a weak D match, TRBD1 (5 bases). V was clipped by 0 bases and J by 7 bases, with 7 bases between them. CDR3 length: 13 residues. The germline CDR1 and CDR2 sequences are MGHRA and YSYEKL.

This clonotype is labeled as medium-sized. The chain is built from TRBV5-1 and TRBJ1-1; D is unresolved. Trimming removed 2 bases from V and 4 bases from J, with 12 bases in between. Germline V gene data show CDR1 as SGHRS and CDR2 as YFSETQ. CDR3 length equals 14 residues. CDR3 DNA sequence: TGCGCCAGCAGCTTCAGCCCGGAAGGCACTGAAGCTTTCTTT. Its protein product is CASSFSPEGTEAFF. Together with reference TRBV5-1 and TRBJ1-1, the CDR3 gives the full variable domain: KAGVTQTPRYLIKTRGQQVTLSCSPISGHRSVSWYQQTPGQGLQFLFEYFSETQRNKGNFPGRFSGRQFSNSRSEMNVSTLELGDSALYLCASSFSPEGTEAFFGQGTRLTVV.

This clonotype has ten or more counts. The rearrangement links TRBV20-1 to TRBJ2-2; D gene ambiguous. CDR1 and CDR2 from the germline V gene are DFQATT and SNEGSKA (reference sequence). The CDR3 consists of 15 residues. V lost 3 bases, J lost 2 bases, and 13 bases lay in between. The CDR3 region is CSARSAGLNTGELFF. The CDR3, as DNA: TGCAGTGCTAGGTCGGCAGGTCTTAACACCGGGGAGCTGTTTTTT.

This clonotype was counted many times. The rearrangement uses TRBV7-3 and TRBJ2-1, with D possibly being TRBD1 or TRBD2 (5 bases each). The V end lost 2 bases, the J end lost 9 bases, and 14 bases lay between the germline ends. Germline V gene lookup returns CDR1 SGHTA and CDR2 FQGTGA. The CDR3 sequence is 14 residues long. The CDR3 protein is CASSLGGRAGEQFF. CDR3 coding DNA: TGTGCCAGCAGCTTAGGGGGTAGGGCCGGTGAGCAGTTCTTC.

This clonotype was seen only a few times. CDR3 protein: CASSLDAGARPEAFF. For the CDR3, the DNA is TGCGCCAGCAGCTTGGATGCTGGGGCCCGGCCTGAAGCTTTCTTT. The chain links TRBV5-1 to TRBJ1-1; TRBD1 might be the D (5 bases). V was trimmed by 0 bases and J by 6 bases, leaving 15 bases between them. The CDR3 covers 15 residues. Germline CDR1 and CDR2: SGHRS and YFSETQ.

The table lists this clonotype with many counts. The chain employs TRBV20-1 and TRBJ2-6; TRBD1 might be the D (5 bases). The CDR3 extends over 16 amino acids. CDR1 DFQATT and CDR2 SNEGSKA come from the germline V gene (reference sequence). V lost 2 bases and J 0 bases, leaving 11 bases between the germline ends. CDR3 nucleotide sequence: TGCAGTGCTAGAAACAGGTTCCGCTCTGGGGCCAACGTCCTGACTTTC. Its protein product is CSARNRFRSGANVLTF.

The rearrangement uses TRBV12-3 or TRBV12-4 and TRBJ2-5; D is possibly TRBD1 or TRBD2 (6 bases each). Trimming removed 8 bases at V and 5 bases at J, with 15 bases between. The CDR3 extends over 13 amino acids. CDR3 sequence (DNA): TGTGCCAGCTCCATCCGGAGGGGGGAGACCCAGTACTTC. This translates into CASSIRRGETQYF.

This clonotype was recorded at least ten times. The CDR3 region has the DNA TGTGCCAGCAGTTACGCCCTCTCGGCGGATGGCTACACCTTC. The encoded protein is CASSYALSADGYTF. The V call is TRBV6-6, the J call TRBJ1-2; unclear D gene. The CDR3 spans 14 residues. V lost 2 bases and J 6 bases, leaving 13 bases between the germline ends. Germline V CDR1 and CDR2: MNHNY, SVGAGI (reference sequence).

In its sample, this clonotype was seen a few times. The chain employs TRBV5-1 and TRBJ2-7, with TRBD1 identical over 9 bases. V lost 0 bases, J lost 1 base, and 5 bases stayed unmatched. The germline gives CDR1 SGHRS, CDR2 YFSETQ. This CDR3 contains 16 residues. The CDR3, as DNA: TGCGCCAGCAGCTTGGTTGGGACAGGGACTTCCTACGAGCAGTACTTC. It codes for CASSLVGTGTSYEQYF.

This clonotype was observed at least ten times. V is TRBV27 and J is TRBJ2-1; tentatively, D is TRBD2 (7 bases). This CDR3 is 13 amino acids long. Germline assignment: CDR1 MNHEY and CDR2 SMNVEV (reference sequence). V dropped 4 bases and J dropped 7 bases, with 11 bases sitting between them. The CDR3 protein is CASSWGGQNEQFF. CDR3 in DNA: TGTGCCAGCAGTTGGGGGGGGCAAAATGAGCAGTTCTTC.

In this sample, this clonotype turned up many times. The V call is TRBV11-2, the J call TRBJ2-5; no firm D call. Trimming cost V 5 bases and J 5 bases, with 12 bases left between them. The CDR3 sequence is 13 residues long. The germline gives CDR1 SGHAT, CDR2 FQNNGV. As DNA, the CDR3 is TGTGCCAGCAGCGCCAGGCCGCCGGAGACCCAGTACTTC. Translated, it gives CASSARPPETQYF.

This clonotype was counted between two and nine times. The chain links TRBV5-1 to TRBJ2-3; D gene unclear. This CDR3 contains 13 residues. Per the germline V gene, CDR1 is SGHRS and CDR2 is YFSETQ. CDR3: CATSETSTDTQYF. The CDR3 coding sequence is TGCGCTACCTCAGAAACTAGCACAGATACGCAGTATTTT.

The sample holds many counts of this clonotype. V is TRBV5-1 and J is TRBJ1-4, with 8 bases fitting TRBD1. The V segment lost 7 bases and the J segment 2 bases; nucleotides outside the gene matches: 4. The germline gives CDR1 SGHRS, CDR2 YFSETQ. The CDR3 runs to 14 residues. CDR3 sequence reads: CASGQGATNEKLFF. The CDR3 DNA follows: TGCGCCAGCGGCCAGGGGGCTACTAATGAAAAACTGTTTTTT.